This TCR beta chain was identified during a study of blood T cell repertoires in COVID-19. Across the study: The United States, Italy and Spain provided the acute and convalescent COVID-19 samples. From T cells, B-cell-depleted T cells, or PBMCs came the material, which was cDNA or gDNA.

Authors' data handling: Reference gene primer amplification gave estimated nucleated cell counts. Generated by immunoSEQ multiplex PCR, the TCRdb table keeps only in-frame clones and is missing some. Clone size and V and J calls were adopted from that table, with D and trimming inferred from the DNA. The data hold 130,000 to 150,000 clones, with approximately 85% observed a single time. Trimming took 1 base from V and 0 from J, leaving 4 bases between them. CDR3 length: 14 residues. In germline, CDR1 is LGHDT, CDR2 YNNKEL (reference sequence). The V and J genes are TRBV3-1 (or the pseudogene TRBV3-2) and TRBJ2-4; no reliable D call. The source material was peripheral blood. The clonotype originates from a human donor with acute or convalescent COVID-19. The donor label of this sample is uncertain. CDR3 coding DNA: TGTGCCAGCAGCCAAGGCAGAGCCAAAAACATTCAGTACTTC. Its protein product is CASSQGRAKNIQYF.